The sequence of this T cell receptor (beta chain) was determined in a study of blood T cell repertoires in COVID-19. TCRdb's copy holds only in-frame clones and misses some; the assay was immunoSEQ multiplex PCR. Here the sample spans roughly 25,000 clones, roughly 90% being singletons. Germline CDR1 SEHNR, CDR2 FQNEAQ (reference sequence). This CDR3 is built from 14 residues. V shed 5 bases and J shed 3 bases, with 11 bases lying between them. V and J are TRBV7-9 and TRBJ1-5; D is perhaps TRBD1 (6 bases). Sample: peripheral blood. The source of this sequence is a human donor in a cohort sampled during active COVID-19. Written as DNA, the CDR3 is TGTGCCAGCAGCCCCGGACAGCCCAATCAGCCCCAGCATTTT. Translating it yields CASSPGQPNQPQHF.